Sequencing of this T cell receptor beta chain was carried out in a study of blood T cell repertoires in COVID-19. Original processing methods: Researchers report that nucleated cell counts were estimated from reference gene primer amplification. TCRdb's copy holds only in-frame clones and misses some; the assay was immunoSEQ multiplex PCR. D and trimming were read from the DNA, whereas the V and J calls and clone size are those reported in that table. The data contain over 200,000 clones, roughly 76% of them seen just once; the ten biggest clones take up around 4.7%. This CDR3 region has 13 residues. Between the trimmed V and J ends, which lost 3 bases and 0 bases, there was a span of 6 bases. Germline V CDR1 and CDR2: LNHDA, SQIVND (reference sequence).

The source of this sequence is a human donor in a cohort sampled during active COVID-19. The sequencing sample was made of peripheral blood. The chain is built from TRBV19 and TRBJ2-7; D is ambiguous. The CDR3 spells CASSILISYEQYF. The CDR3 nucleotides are TGTGCCAGTAGTATTTTAATCTCCTACGAGCAGTACTTC.